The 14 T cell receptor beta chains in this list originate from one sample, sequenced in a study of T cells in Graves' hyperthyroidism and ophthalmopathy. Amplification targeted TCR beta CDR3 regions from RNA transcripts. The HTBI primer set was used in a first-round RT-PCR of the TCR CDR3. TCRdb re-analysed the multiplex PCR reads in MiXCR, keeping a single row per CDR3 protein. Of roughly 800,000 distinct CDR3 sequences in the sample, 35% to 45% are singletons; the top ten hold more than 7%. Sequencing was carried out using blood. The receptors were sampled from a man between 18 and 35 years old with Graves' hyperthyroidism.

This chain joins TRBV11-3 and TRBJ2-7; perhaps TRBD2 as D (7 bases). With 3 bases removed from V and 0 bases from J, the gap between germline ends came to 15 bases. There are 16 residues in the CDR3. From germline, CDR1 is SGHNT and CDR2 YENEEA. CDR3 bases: TGTGCCAGCAGCTTGGGGGGGCAGTCAAGCTCCTACGAGCAGTACTTC. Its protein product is CASSLGGQSSSYEQYF.

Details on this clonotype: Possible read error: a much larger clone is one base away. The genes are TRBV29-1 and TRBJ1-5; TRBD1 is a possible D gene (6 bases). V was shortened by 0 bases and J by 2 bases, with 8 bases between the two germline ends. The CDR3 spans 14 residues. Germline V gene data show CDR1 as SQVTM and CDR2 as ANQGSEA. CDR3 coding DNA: TGCAGCGTTGAAGATGGGGGCGGCAATCAGCCCCAGCATTTT. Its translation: CSVEDGGGNQPQHF.

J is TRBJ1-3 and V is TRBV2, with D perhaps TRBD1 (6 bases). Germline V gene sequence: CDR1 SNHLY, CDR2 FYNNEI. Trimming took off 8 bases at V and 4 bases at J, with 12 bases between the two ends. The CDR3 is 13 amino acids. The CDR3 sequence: CASRRDIGNTIYF. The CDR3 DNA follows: TGTGCCAGCCGCAGGGACATCGGAAACACCATATATTTT.

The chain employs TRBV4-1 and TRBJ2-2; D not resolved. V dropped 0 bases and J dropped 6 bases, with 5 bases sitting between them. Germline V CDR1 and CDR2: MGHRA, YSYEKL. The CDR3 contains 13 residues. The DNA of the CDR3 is TGCGCCAGCAGCCAAGAGGGCTCCGGGGAGCTGTTTTTT. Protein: CASSQEGSGELFF.

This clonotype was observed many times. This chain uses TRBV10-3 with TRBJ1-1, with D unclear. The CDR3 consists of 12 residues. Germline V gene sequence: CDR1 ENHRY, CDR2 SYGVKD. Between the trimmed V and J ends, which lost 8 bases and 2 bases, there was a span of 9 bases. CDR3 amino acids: CAISADNTEAFF. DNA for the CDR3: TGTGCCATCTCGGCGGATAACACTGAAGCTTTCTTT.

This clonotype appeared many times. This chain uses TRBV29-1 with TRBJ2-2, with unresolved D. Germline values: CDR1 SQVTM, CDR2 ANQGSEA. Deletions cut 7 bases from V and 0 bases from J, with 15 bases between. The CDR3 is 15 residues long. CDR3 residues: CSARGSPPNTGELFF. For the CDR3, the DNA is TGCAGCGCAAGAGGTTCCCCGCCGAACACCGGGGAGCTGTTTTTT.

CDR3 nucleotides: TGCGCCAGCAGCGTGAGACAGGGGAGAATCAATCAGCCCCAGCATTTT. Protein product: CASSVRQGRINQPQHF. The chain has TRBV5-1 and TRBJ1-5; 8 bases fit TRBD1. The V and J ends lost 4 bases and 3 bases, in that order; junction bases with no gene match: 9. Germline CDR1 and CDR2: SGHRS and YFSETQ. This CDR3 comprises 16 residues.

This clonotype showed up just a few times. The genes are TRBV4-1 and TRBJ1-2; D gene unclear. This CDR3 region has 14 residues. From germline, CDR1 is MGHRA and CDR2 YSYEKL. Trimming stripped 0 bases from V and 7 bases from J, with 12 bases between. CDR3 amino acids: CASSQESFRGGYTF. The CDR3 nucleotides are TGCGCCAGCAGCCAAGAATCGTTTCGCGGTGGCTACACCTTC.

The CDR3 DNA sequence: TGTGCCAGCAGTTACGGGACTAGCGGGAGACCCGAGCAGTACTTC. It codes for CASSYGTSGRPEQYF. The rearrangement joins TRBV6-5 to TRBJ2-7, with 14 positions matching TRBD2. There are 15 residues in the CDR3. Looked up from germline, CDR1 is MNHEY and CDR2 is SVGAGI. J lost 6 bases, V lost 2 bases, and 3 bases had no gene match.

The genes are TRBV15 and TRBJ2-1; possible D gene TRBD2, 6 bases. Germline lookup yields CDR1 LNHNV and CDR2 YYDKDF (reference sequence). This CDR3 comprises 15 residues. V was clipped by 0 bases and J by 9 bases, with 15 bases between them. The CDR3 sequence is CATSRDPEGTPEQFF. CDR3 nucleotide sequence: TGTGCCACCAGCAGAGATCCGGAGGGAACGCCTGAGCAGTTCTTC.

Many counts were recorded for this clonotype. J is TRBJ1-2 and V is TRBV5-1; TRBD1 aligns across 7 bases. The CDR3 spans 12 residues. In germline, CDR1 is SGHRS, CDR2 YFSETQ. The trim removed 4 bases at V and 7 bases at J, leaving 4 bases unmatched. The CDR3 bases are TGCGCCAGCAGCGCCAACAGGGGTGGCTACACCTTC. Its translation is CASSANRGGYTF.

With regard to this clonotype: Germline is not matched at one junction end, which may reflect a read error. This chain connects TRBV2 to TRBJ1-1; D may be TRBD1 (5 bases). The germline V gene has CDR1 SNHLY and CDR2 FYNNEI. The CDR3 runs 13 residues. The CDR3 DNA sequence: TGTGCCAGCAGTACAGGATTGAACATTGAAGCTTTCTTT. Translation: CASSTGLNIEAFF. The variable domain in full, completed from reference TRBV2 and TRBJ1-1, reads EPEVTQTPSHQVTQMGQEVILRCVPISNHLYFYWYRQILGQKVEFLVSFYNNEISEKSEIFDDQFSVERPDGSNFTLKIRSTKLEDSAMYFCASSTGLNIEAFFGQGTRLTVV.

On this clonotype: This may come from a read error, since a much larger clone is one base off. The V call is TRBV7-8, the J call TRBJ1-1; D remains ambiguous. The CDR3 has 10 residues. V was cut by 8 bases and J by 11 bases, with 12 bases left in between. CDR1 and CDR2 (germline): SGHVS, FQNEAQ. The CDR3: CASGPTPAFF. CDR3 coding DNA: TGTGCCAGCGGCCCGACCCCCGCTTTCTTT.

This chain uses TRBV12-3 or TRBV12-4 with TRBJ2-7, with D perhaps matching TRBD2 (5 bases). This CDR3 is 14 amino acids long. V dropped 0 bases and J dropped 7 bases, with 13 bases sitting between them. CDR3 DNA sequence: TGTGCCAGCAGTTTAGCGGCGGGCTTTGAGGAGCAGTACTTC. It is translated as CASSLAAGFEEQYF.